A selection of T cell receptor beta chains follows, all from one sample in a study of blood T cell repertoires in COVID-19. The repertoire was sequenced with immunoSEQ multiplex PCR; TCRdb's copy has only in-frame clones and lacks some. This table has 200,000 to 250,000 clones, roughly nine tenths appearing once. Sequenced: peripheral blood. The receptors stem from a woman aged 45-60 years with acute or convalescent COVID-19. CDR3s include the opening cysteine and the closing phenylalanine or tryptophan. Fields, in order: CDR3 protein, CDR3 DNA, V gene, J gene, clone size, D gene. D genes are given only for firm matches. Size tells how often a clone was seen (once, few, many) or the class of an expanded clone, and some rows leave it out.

CASIKGTAYEQYF	TGTGCCAGCATCAAAGGGACAGCCTACGAGCAGTACTTC	TRBV6-5	TRBJ2-7	-	TRBD1
CASSIWSMNTEAFF	TGTGCCAGTAGTATTTGGAGCATGAACACTGAAGCTTTCTTT	TRBV19	TRBJ1-1	-	-
CASSEGSSYEQYF	TGCGCCAGCAGTGAGGGCAGTTCCTACGAGCAGTACTTC	TRBV10-1	TRBJ2-7	few	-
CASSLSPVPSYGYTF	TGTGCCAGCAGCTTATCCCCAGTACCAAGCTATGGCTACACCTTC	TRBV7-9	TRBJ1-2	-	-
CASSQSSTGTGYTF	TGCGCCAGCAGTCAATCGAGCACAGGGACTGGCTACACCTTC	TRBV23-1	TRBJ1-2	-	-
CASSYAGINSNQPQHF	TGTGCCAGCAGTTACGCGGGGATAAATAGCAATCAGCCCCAGCATTTT	TRBV6-2/TRBV6-3	TRBJ1-5	-	-
CASSLVGGRGSSSPYEQYF	TGTGCCAGCAGCTTAGTGGGCGGCAGGGGGTCTTCATCCCCCTACGAGCAGTACTTC	TRBV7-2	TRBJ2-7	-	TRBD1
CASSASGGQGEQFF	TGTGCCAGCAGCGCCAGCGGGGGTCAAGGAGAGCAGTTCTTC	TRBV11-2	TRBJ2-1	-	TRBD2
CSASFSAYEQYF	TGCAGTGCTAGTTTTTCAGCCTACGAGCAGTACTTC	TRBV20-1	TRBJ2-7	-	-
CASSYFPTGNTEAFF	TGTGCCAGCAGTTACTTCCCTACAGGGAACACTGAAGCTTTCTTT	TRBV6-2/TRBV6-3	TRBJ1-1	-	-
CASSYGGNNSPLHF	TGTGCCAGCAGTTACGGGGGGAACAATTCACCCCTCCACTTT	TRBV6-2/TRBV6-3	TRBJ1-6	-	-
CASSEGQGNNSPLHF	TGTGCCAGCAGTGAAGGTCAGGGGAATAATTCACCCCTCCACTTT	TRBV6-1	TRBJ1-6	-	-
CASSTPGRTEAFF	TGTGCCAGCAGTACTCCAGGGAGGACTGAAGCTTTCTTT	TRBV12-3/TRBV12-4	TRBJ1-1	-	-
CASSIGPGDAGNTIYF	TGTGCCAGTAGTATAGGCCCAGGGGACGCTGGAAACACCATATATTTT	TRBV19	TRBJ1-3	-	-
CASMGRRDLETQYF	TGTGCCAGCATGGGTCGGCGGGACCTGGAGACCCAGTACTTC	TRBV2	TRBJ2-5	-	-
CASSPWTSGRTDTQYF	TGTGCCAGCTCACCATGGACTAGCGGGAGAACAGATACGCAGTATTTT	TRBV18	TRBJ2-3	few	TRBD2
CASSPLVAANNEKLFF	TGTGCCAGCTCACCTCTTGTGGCAGCGAATAATGAAAAACTGTTTTTT	TRBV18	TRBJ1-4	-	-
CASTVTGTAEAFF	TGTGCCAGTACCGTTACAGGGACAGCTGAAGCTTTCTTT	TRBV19	TRBJ1-1	-	TRBD1
CASSVALRDNGELFF	TGTGCCAGCAGCGTAGCTCTCAGGGATAACGGGGAGCTGTTTTTT	TRBV9	TRBJ2-2	few	-
CASRSTGKDTQYF	TGTGCCAGCAGGTCGACAGGGAAGGATACGCAGTATTTT	TRBV12-3/TRBV12-4	TRBJ2-3	-	TRBD1
CSVVVRGATGELFF	TGCAGCGTTGTTGTCAGGGGGGCGACCGGGGAGCTGTTTTTT	TRBV29-1	TRBJ2-2	-	-
CASSARTGGTSPLHF	TGTGCCAGCAGTGCCCGGACAGGGGGTACTTCACCCCTCCACTTT	TRBV2	TRBJ1-6	many	TRBD1
CASSTNRVLNSPLHF	TGCGCCAGCAGCACCAACAGGGTCCTTAATTCACCCCTCCACTTT	TRBV5-1	TRBJ1-6	-	-
CASTPTMNTEAFF	TGTGCCAGCACCCCTACGATGAACACTGAAGCTTTCTTT	TRBV12-3/TRBV12-4	TRBJ1-1	once	-
CASSPGQTYEQYF	TGCGCCAGCAGCCCCGGACAAACCTACGAGCAGTACTTC	TRBV5-1	TRBJ2-7	-	-
CASSFREKAGEQYF	TGTGCCAGCAGCTTCCGGGAGAAAGCTGGGGAGCAGTACTTC	TRBV7-2	TRBJ2-7	-	-
CASRLTGTETQYF	TGTGCCAGCAGACTGACAGGGACCGAGACCCAGTACTTC	TRBV12-3/TRBV12-4	TRBJ2-5	-	TRBD1